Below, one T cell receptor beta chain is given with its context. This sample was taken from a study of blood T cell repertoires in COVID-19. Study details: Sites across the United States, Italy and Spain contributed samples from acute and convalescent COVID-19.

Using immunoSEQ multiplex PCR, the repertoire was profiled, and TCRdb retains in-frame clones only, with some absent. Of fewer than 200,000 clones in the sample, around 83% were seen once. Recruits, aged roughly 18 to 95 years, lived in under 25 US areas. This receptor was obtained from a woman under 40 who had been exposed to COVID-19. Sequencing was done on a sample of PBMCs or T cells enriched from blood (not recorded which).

CDR3 residues: CASSPRTGVADTQYF. The CDR3, as DNA: TGTGCCAGCAGCCCTAGGACAGGGGTGGCAGATACGCAGTATTTT. V gene TRBV4-2 combines with J gene TRBJ2-3; TRBD1 matches 9 bases. The CDR3 extends over 15 amino acids. Germline V gene data show CDR1 as LGHNA and CDR2 as YNFKEQ. The V and J ends lost 4 bases and 4 bases, in that order; junction bases with no gene match: 6.